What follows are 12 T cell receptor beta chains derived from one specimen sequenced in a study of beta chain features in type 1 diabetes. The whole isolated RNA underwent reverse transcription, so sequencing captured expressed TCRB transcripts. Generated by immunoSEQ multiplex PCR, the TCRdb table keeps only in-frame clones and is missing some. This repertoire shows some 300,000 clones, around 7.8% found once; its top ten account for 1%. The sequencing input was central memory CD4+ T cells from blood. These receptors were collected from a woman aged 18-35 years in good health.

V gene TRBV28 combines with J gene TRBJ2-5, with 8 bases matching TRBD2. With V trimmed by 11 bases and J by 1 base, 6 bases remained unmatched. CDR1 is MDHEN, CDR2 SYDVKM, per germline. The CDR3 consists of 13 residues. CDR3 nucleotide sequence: TGTGCCGGCGCGAGCGGGAGCCAAGAGACCCAGTACTTC. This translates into CAGASGSQETQYF. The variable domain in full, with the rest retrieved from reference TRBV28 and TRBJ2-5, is DVKVTQSSRYLVKRTGEKVFLECVQDMDHENMFWYRQDPGLGLRLIYFSYDVKMKEKGDIPEGYSVSREKKERFSLILESASTNQTSMYLCAGASGSQETQYFGPGTRLLVL.

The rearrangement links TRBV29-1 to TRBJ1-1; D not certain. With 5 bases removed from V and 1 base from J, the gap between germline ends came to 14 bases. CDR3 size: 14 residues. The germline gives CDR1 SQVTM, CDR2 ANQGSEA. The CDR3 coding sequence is TGCAGCGTTTCAAGACCCCCTTCGAACACTGAAGCTTTCTTT. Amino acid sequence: CSVSRPPSNTEAFF.

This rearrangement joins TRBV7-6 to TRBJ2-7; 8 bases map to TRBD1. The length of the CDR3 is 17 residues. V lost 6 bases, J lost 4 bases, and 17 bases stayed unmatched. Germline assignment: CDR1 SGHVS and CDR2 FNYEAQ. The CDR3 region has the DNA TGTGCCAGCAGAAGAGACCTACTGGGACAGGAGAGGTACGAGCAGTACTTC. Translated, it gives CASRRDLLGQERYEQYF.

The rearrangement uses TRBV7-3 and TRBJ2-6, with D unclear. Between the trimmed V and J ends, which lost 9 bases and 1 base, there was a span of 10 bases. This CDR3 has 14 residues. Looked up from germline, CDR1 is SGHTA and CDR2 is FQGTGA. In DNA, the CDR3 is TGTGCCAGTTTCATCCGTTCTGGGGCCAACGTCCTGACTTTC. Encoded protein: CASFIRSGANVLTF.

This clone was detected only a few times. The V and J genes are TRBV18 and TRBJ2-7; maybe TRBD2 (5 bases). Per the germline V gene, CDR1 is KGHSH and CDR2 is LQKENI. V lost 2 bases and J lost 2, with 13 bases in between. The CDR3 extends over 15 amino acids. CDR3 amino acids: CASSPSGPAAYEQYV. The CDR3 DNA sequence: TGTGCCAGCTCACCAAGCGGACCTGCCGCCTACGAGCAGTACGTC.

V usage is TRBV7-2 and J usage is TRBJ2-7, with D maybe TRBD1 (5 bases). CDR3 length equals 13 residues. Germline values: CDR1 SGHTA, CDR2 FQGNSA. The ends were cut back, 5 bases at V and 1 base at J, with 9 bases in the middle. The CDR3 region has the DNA TGTGCCAGCAGCAGCGACAGATCCTACGAGCAGTACGTC. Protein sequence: CASSSDRSYEQYV.

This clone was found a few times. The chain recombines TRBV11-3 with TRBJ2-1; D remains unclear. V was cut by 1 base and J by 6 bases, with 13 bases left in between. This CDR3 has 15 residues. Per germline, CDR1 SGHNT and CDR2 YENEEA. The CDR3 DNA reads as TGTGCCAGCAGCTTAGGGCAGGCGGCCAGCAATGAGCAGTTCTTC. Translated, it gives CASSLGQAASNEQFF. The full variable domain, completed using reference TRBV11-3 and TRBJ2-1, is EAGVVQSPRYKIIEKKQPVAFWCNPISGHNTLYWYLQNLGQGPELLIRYENEEAVDDSQLPKDRFSAERLKGVDSTLKIQPAELGDSAVYLCASSLGQAASNEQFFGPGTRLTVL.

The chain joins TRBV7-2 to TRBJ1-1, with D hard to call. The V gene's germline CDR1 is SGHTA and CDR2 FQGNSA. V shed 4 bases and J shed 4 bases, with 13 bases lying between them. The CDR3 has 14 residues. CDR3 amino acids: CASSSPRVVTEAFF. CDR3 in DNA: TGTGCCAGCAGCTCCCCTCGGGTCGTCACTGAAGCTTTCTTT.

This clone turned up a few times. The CDR3 nucleotides are TGTGCCAGCAGCCAAAGTTTTCGACTAGCAACAGATACGCAGTATTTT. Its protein is CASSQSFRLATDTQYF. The J gene is TRBJ2-3, the V gene TRBV4-2, with 7 bases identical to TRBD2. Germline V lookup: CDR1 LGHNA, CDR2 YNFKEQ. J lost 3 bases, V lost 2 bases, and 8 bases had no gene match. CDR3 length: 16 amino acids.

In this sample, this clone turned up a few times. The CDR3 DNA reads TGTGCCAGCAGCGTAGCGACAGGCCCGAACACCGGGGAGCTGTTTTTT. Residues: CASSVATGPNTGELFF. The chain uses TRBV9 and TRBJ2-2; D may be TRBD1 (6 bases). Trimming pared 0 bases from V and 0 bases from J, leaving 9 bases between. CDR1 and CDR2 (germline): SGDLS, YYNGEE. This CDR3 region has 16 residues.

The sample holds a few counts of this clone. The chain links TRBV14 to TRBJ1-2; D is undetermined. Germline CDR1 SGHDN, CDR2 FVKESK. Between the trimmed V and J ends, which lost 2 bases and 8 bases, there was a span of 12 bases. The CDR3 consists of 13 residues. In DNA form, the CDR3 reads TGTGCCAGCAGCCAAACAAGGACGAGGGGCTACACCTTC. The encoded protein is CASSQTRTRGYTF. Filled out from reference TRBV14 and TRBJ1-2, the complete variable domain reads EAGVTQFPSHSVIEKGQTVTLRCDPISGHDNLYWYRRVMGKEIKFLLHFVKESKQDESGMPNNRFLAERTGGTYSTLKVQPAELEDSGVYFCASSQTRTRGYTFGSGTRLTVV.

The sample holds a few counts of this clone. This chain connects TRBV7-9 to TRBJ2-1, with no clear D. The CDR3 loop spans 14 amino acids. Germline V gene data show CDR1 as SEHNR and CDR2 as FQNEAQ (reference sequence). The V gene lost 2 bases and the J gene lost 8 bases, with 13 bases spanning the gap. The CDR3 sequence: CASSLPPLRDEQFF. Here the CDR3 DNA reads TGTGCCAGCAGCTTACCCCCCCTTCGGGATGAGCAGTTCTTC.